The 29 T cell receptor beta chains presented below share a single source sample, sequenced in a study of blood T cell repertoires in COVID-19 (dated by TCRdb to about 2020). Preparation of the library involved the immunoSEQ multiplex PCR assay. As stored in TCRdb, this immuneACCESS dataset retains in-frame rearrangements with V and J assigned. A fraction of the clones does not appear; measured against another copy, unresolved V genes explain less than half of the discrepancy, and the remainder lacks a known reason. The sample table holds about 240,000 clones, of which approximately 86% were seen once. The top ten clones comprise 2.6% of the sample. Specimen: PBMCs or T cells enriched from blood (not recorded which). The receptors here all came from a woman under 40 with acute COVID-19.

CDR3 region: CAWKRYEKGSPLHF. CDR3 DNA sequence: TGTGCCTGGAAGCGGTACGAAAAGGGTTCACCCCTCCACTTT. The gene calls are TRBV30 and TRBJ1-6; D unresolved. The CDR3 covers 14 residues. Germline V gene data show CDR1 as GTSNPN and CDR2 as SVGIG (reference sequence). Trimming pared 4 bases from V and 9 bases from J, leaving 16 bases between.

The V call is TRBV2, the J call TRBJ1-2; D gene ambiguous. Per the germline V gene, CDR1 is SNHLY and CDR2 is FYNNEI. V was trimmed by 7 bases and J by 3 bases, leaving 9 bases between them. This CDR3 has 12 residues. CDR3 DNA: TGTGCCAGCAACGGGGTTGACTATGGCTACACCTTC. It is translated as CASNGVDYGYTF.

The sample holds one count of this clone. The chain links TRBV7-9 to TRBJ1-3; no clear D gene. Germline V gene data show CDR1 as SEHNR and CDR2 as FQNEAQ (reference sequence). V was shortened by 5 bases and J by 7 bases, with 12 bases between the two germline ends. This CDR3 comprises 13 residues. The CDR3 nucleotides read TGTGCCAGCAGCCCGCCGCTCGGGAACACCATATATTTT. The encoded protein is CASSPPLGNTIYF. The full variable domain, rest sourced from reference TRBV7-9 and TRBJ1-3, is DTGVSQNPRHKITKRGQNVTFRCDPISEHNRLYWYRQTLGQGPEFLTYFQNEAQLEKSRLLSDRFSAERPKGSFSTLEIQRTEQGDSAMYLCASSPPLGNTIYFGEGSWLTVV.

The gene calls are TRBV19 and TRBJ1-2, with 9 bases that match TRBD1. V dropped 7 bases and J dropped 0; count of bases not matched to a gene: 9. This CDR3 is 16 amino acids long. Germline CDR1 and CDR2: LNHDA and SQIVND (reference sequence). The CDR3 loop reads CASTRTGAFANYGYTF. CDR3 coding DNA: TGTGCCAGTACGAGGACAGGGGCTTTTGCTAACTATGGCTACACCTTC.

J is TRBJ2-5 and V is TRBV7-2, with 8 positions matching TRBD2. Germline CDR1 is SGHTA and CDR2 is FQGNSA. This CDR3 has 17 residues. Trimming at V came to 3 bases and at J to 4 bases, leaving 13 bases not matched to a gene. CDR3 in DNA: TGTGCCAGCAGCTTCATAAGAGGACTAGCTTTCCGAGAGACCCAGTACTTC. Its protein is CASSFIRGLAFRETQYF. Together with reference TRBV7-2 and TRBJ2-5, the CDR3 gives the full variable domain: GAGVSQSPSNKVTEKGKDVELRCDPISGHTALYWYRQSLGQGLEFLIYFQGNSAPDKSGLPSDRFSAERTGGSVSTLTIQRTQQEDSAVYLCASSFIRGLAFRETQYFGPGTRLLVL.

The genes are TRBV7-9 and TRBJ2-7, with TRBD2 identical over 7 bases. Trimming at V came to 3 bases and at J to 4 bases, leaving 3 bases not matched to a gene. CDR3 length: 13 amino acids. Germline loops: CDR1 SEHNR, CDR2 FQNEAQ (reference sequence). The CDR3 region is CASSLGGRYEQYF. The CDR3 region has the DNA TGTGCCAGCAGCTTGGGGGGGAGATACGAGCAGTACTTC. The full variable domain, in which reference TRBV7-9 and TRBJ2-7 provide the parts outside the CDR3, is DTGVSQNPRHKITKRGQNVTFRCDPISEHNRLYWYRQTLGQGPEFLTYFQNEAQLEKSRLLSDRFSAERPKGSFSTLEIQRTEQGDSAMYLCASSLGGRYEQYFGPGTRLTVT.

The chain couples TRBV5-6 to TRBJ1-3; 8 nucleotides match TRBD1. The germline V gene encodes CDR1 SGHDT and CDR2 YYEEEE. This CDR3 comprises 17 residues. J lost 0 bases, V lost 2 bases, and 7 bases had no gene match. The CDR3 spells CASSFGTGFISGNTIYF. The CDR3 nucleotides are TGTGCCAGCAGCTTCGGGACAGGCTTCATCTCTGGAAACACCATATATTTT.

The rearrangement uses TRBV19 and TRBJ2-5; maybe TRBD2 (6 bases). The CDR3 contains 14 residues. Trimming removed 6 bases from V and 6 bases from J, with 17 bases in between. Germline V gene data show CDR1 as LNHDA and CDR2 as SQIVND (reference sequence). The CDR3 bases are TGTGCCAGTAGCGGGACTCCCCACGGGAAGACCCAGTACTTC. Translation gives CASSGTPHGKTQYF.

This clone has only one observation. The CDR3 loop is CASSPFSLEASTDTQYF. CDR3 bases: TGTGCCAGCAGCCCCTTTTCTCTAGAAGCCAGCACAGATACGCAGTATTTT. This rearrangement joins TRBV25-1 to TRBJ2-3; D is unclear. The germline gives CDR1 MGHDK, CDR2 SYGVNS. This CDR3 has 17 amino acids. The V end lost 6 bases, the J end lost 0 bases, and 19 bases lay between the germline ends. The variable domain in full, completed from reference TRBV25-1 and TRBJ2-3, reads EADIYQTPRYLVIGTGKKITLECSQTMGHDKMYWYQQDPGMELHLIHYSYGVNSTEKGDLSSESTVSRIRTEHFPLTLESARPSHTSQYLCASSPFSLEASTDTQYFGPGTRLTVL.

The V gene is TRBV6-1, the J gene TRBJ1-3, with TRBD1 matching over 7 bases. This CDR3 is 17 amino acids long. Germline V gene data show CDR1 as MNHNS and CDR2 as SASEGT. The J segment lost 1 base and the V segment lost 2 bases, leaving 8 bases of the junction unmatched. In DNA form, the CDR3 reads TGTGCCAGCAGTGAAACCGCGGGACAGCCTTCTGGAAACACCATATATTTT. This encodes CASSETAGQPSGNTIYF.

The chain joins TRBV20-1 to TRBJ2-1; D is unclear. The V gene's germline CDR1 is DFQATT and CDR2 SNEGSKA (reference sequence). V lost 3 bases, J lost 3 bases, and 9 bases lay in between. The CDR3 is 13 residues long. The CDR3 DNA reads TGCAGTGCTAGTTGGGCAGTCTACAATGAGCAGTTCTTC. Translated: CSASWAVYNEQFF.

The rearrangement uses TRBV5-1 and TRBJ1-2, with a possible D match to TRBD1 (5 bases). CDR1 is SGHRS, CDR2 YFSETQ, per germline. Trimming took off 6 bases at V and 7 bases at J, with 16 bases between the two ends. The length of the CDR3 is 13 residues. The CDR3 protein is CASTYGGASGYTF. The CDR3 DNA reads TGCGCCAGCACTTATGGAGGGGCGAGTGGCTACACCTTC.

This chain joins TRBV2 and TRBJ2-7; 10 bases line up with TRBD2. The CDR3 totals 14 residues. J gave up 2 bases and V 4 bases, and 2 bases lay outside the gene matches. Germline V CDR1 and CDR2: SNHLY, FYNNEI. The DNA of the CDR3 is TGTGCCAGCAGTGCTAGCGGGGGAGCCTACGAGCAGTACTTC. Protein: CASSASGGAYEQYF.

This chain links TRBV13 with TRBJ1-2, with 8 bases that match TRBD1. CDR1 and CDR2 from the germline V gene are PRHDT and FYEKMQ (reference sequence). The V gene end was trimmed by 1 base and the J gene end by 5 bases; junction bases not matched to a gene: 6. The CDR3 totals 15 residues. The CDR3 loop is CASSLAQGASYGYTF. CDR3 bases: TGTGCCAGCAGCTTAGCCCAGGGGGCATCGTATGGCTACACCTTC.

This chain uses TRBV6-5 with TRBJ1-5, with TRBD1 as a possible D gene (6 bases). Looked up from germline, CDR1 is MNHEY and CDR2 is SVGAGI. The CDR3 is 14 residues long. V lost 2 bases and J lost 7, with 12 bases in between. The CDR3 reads CASSYGPGAQPQHF. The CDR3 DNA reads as TGTGCCAGCAGTTACGGCCCAGGGGCGCAGCCCCAGCATTTT.

The CDR3 DNA follows: TGTGCCAGCTCACCACCGGAGACAGCAACCAACTATGGCTACACCTTC. It specifies CASSPPETATNYGYTF. The chain combines TRBV18 with TRBJ1-2, with a tentative D call TRBD1 (5 bases). Trimming pared 0 bases from V and 2 bases from J, leaving 13 bases between. CDR1 is KGHSH and CDR2 is LQKENI in the germline V gene. The CDR3 totals 16 residues. Full variable domain (remainder filled in from reference TRBV18 and TRBJ1-2): NAGVMQNPRHLVRRRGQEARLRCSPMKGHSHVYWYRQLPEEGLKFMVYLQKENIIDESGMPKERFSAEFPKEGPSILRIQQVVRGDSAAYFCASSPPETATNYGYTFGSGTRLTVV.

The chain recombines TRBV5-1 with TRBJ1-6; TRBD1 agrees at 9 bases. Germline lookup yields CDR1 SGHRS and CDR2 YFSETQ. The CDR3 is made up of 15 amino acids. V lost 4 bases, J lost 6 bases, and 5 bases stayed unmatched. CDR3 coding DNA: TGCGCCAGCAGCAGACAGGGGGATCTTAATTCACCCCTCCACTTT. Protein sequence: CASSRQGDLNSPLHF.

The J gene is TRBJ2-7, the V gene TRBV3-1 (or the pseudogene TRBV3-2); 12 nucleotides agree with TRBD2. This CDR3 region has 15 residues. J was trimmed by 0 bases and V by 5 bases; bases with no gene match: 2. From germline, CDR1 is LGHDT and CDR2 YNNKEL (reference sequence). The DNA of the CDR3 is TGTGCCAGCAGCAGGACTAGCGGGGACTCCTACGAGCAGTACTTC. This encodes CASSRTSGDSYEQYF.

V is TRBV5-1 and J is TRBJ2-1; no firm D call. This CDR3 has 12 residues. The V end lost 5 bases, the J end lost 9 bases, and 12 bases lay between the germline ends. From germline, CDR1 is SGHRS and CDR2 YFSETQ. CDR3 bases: TGCGCCAGCAGTATCCCCGGGTTTGAGCAGTTCTTC. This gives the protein CASSIPGFEQFF.

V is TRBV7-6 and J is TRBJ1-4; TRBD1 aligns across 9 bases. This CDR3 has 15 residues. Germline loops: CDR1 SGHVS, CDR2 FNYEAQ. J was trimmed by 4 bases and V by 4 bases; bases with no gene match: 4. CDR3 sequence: CASSYRQGDNEKLFF. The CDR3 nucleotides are TGTGCCAGCAGCTACCGACAGGGGGATAATGAAAAACTGTTTTTT.

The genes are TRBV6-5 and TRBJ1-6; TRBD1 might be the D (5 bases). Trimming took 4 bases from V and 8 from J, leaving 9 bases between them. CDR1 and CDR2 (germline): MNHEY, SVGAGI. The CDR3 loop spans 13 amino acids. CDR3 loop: CASSSRVDSPLHF. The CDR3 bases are TGTGCCAGCAGTTCCAGGGTAGATTCACCCCTCCACTTT.

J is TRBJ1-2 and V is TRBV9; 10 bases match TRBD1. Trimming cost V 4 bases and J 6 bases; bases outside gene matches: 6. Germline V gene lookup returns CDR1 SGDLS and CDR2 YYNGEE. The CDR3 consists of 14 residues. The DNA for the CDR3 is TGTGCCAGCAGCAGCCCGACAGGGGGCCATGGCTACACCTTC. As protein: CASSSPTGGHGYTF.

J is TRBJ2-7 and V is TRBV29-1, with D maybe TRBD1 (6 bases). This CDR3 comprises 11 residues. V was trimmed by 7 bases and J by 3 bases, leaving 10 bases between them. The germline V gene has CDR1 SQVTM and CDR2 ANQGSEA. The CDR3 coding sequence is TGCAGCGCTTTACAGGGCTACGAGCAGTACTTC. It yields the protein CSALQGYEQYF.

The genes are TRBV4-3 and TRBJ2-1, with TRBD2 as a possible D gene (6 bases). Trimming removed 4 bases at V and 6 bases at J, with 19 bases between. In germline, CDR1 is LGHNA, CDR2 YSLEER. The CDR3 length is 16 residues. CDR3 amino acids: CASSPQAAGRVNEQFF. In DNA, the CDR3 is TGCGCCAGCAGCCCGCAGGCGGCGGGGCGCGTCAATGAGCAGTTCTTC.

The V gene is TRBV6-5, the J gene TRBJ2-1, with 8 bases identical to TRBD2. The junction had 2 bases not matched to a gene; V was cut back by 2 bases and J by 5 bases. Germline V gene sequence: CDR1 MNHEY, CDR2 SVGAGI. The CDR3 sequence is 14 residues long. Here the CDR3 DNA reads TGTGCCAGCAGTTACGCGGGGGGAGACAATGAGCAGTTCTTC. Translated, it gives CASSYAGGDNEQFF.

The CDR3 region is CASSYGDFHEAGTEAFF. Written as DNA, the CDR3 is TGTGCCAGCAGTTACGGGGACTTTCACGAAGCGGGCACTGAAGCTTTCTTT. The chain links TRBV6-2 or TRBV6-3 to TRBJ1-1; tentatively, D is TRBD1 (5 bases). The CDR3 is 17 residues long. CDR1 and CDR2 from the germline V gene are MNHEY and SVGEGT. Trimming pared 2 bases from V and 4 bases from J, leaving 20 bases between.

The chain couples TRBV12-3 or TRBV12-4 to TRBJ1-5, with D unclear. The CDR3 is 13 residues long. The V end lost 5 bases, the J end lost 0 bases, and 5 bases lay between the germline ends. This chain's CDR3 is CASSEYSNQPQHF. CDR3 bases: TGTGCCAGCAGTGAGTATAGCAATCAGCCCCAGCATTTT.

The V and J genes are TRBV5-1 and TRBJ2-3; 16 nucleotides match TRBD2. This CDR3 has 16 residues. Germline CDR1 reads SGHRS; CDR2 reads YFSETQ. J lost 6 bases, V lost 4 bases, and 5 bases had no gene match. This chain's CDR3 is CASSTGTSGGADTQYF. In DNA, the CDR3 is TGCGCCAGCAGCACGGGGACTAGCGGGGGGGCGGATACGCAGTATTTT.

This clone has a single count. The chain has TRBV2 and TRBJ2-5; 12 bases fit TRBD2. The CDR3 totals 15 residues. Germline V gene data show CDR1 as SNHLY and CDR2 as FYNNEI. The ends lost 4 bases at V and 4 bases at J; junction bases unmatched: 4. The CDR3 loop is CASSVGLAGPETQYF. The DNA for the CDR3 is TGTGCCAGCAGTGTTGGACTAGCGGGGCCAGAGACCCAGTACTTC. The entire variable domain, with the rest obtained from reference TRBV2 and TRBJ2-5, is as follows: EPEVTQTPSHQVTQMGQEVILRCVPISNHLYFYWYRQILGQKVEFLVSFYNNEISEKSEIFDDQFSVERPDGSNFTLKIRSTKLEDSAMYFCASSVGLAGPETQYFGPGTRLLVL.